Below are 19 T cell receptor beta chains sequenced from a single sample in a study of blood T cell repertoires in COVID-19. Profiled with immunoSEQ multiplex PCR; TCRdb holds only in-frame clones, not every one. Seen here are around 380,000 clones, approximately 80% observed once, and the top ten hold about 1.2%. The source material was peripheral blood. These receptors came from a human donor with acute or convalescent COVID-19. The donor label of this sample is uncertain.

V and J are TRBV15 and TRBJ2-3, with D perhaps matching TRBD2 (5 bases). The CDR3 covers 17 residues. Trimming removed 2 bases from V and 0 bases from J, with 15 bases in between. Germline CDR1 reads LNHNV; CDR2 reads YYDKDF (reference sequence). The CDR3 spells CATSRQRRGLSTDTQYF. The CDR3 region has the DNA TGTGCCACCAGCAGACAGAGGAGAGGGCTTAGCACAGATACGCAGTATTTT. Full variable domain (rest looked up from reference TRBV15 and TRBJ2-3): DAMVIQNPRYQVTQFGKPVTLSCSQTLNHNVMYWYQQKSSQAPKLLFHYYDKDFNNEADTPDNFQSRRPNTSFCFLDIRSPGLGDTAMYLCATSRQRRGLSTDTQYFGPGTRLTVL.

The chain employs TRBV18 and TRBJ2-3; tentatively, D is TRBD1 (6 bases). CDR3 length: 13 residues. V gave up 0 bases and J gave up 7 bases, with 8 bases separating them. Germline CDR1 is KGHSH and CDR2 is LQKENI. CDR3: CASSPPGAYTQYF. The CDR3 nucleotides read TGTGCCAGCTCACCACCGGGGGCTTATACGCAGTATTTT.

The chain uses TRBV30 and TRBJ2-6, with TRBD1 identical over 8 bases. Per germline, CDR1 GTSNPN and CDR2 SVGIG (reference sequence). The CDR3 has 17 residues. V gave up 0 bases and J gave up 0 bases; unmatched junction bases: 4. The CDR3 coding sequence is TGTGCCTGGAGTGTCTGGACAGGGAGCTCTGGGGCCAACGTCCTGACTTTC. Protein product: CAWSVWTGSSGANVLTF. The complete variable domain, with remaining parts taken from reference TRBV30 and TRBJ2-6, reads SQTIHQWPATLVQPVGSPLSLECTVEGTSNPNLYWYRQAAGRGLQLLFYSVGIGQISSEVPQNLSASRPQDRQFILSSKKLLLSDSGFYLCAWSVWTGSSGANVLTFGAGSRLTVL.

V usage is TRBV19 and J usage is TRBJ1-3, with D maybe TRBD1 (6 bases). V dropped 7 bases and J dropped 0 bases, with 13 bases sitting between them. CDR1 and CDR2 (germline): LNHDA, SQIVND (reference sequence). This CDR3 is built from 15 residues. CDR3 sequence: CASTPTGLSGNTIYF. CDR3 coding DNA: TGTGCCAGTACTCCGACAGGCCTCTCTGGAAACACCATATATTTT.

J is TRBJ1-5 and V is TRBV18; D gene uncertain. The germline V and J ends were trimmed by 1 base and 8 bases, with 12 bases remaining between them. The CDR3 has 14 residues. Germline V lookup: CDR1 KGHSH, CDR2 LQKENI. The CDR3 sequence: CASSPLGVSEPQHF. Here the CDR3 DNA reads TGTGCCAGCTCACCACTCGGGGTTAGTGAGCCCCAGCATTTT. Full variable domain (outside the CDR3, taken from reference TRBV18 and TRBJ1-5): NAGVMQNPRHLVRRRGQEARLRCSPMKGHSHVYWYRQLPEEGLKFMVYLQKENIIDESGMPKERFSAEFPKEGPSILRIQQVVRGDSAAYFCASSPLGVSEPQHFGDGTRLSIL.

The rearrangement joins TRBV29-1 to TRBJ1-1, with 7 nucleotides matching TRBD1. Germline-derived CDR1 and CDR2 are SQVTM and ANQGSEA. This CDR3 contains 12 residues. J gave up 2 bases and V 6 bases, and 3 bases lay outside the gene matches. CDR3 loop: CSVGDSNTEAFF. The DNA of the CDR3 is TGCAGCGTCGGGGACAGCAACACTGAAGCTTTCTTT.

The chain joins TRBV19 to TRBJ2-3; 11 bases map to TRBD2. CDR1 is LNHDA, CDR2 SQIVND, per germline (reference sequence). This CDR3 is built from 14 residues. The junction had 9 bases not matched to a gene; V was cut back by 5 bases and J by 11 bases. This CDR3 is CASSLAGGQLQQYF. DNA of the CDR3: TGTGCCAGTAGTTTAGCGGGAGGGCAACTTCAGCAGTATTTT.

The CDR3 protein is CASSLRAGLGGYTF. The CDR3, as DNA: TGTGCCAGCAGTTTAAGGGCAGGGCTCGGTGGCTACACCTTC. This chain links TRBV27 with TRBJ1-2; D perhaps matches TRBD1 (5 bases). This CDR3 region has 14 residues. Trimming stripped 2 bases from V and 7 bases from J, with 14 bases between. Germline CDR1 and CDR2: MNHEY and SMNVEV (reference sequence).

J is TRBJ2-7 and V is TRBV2; 9 bases are a match to TRBD2. The CDR3 has 15 amino acids. In germline, CDR1 is SNHLY, CDR2 FYNNEI. Trimming cost V 5 bases and J 6 bases; bases outside gene matches: 11. The CDR3 sequence: CASSPIARAGGEQYF. In DNA, the CDR3 is TGTGCCAGCAGTCCTATAGCCCGAGCGGGGGGCGAGCAGTACTTC.

The chain joins TRBV19 to TRBJ1-1; a possible D gene is TRBD1 (5 bases). Germline assignment: CDR1 LNHDA and CDR2 SQIVND (reference sequence). The CDR3 extends over 13 amino acids. V lost 6 bases and J 0 bases, leaving 8 bases between the germline ends. CDR3 coding DNA: TGTGCCAGTAGCCCGACAGTGAACACTGAAGCTTTCTTT. As protein: CASSPTVNTEAFF.

The rearrangement links TRBV10-3 to TRBJ2-5, with unresolved D. CDR1 and CDR2 from the germline V gene are ENHRY and SYGVKD. V lost 2 bases, J lost 7 bases, and 8 bases lay in between. The CDR3 spans 12 residues. This chain's CDR3 is CAISEDSRTQYF. The CDR3 DNA is TGTGCCATCAGTGAGGACTCCCGGACCCAGTACTTC.

CDR3 residues: CASSVTRVGQGGDYGYTF. For the CDR3, the DNA is TGTGCCAGTAGTGTCACACGTGTCGGACAGGGAGGAGACTATGGCTACACCTTC. The chain combines TRBV19 with TRBJ1-2; TRBD1 matches 8 bases. This CDR3 is 18 amino acids long. Trimming took 5 bases from V and 3 from J; bases not matched to a gene: 17. Germline loops: CDR1 LNHDA, CDR2 SQIVND (reference sequence).

This chain links TRBV7-2 with TRBJ2-7; 12 positions match TRBD2. Germline V CDR1 and CDR2: SGHTA, FQGNSA. CDR3 length: 16 residues. Trimming removed 1 base from V and 4 bases from J; junction bases left unmatched: 5. The CDR3 loop is CASSLVPSGRGYEQYF. CDR3 sequence (DNA): TGTGCCAGCAGCTTAGTGCCTAGCGGGAGGGGGTACGAGCAGTACTTC.

This chain joins TRBV11-2 and TRBJ1-2; D not resolved. The germline gives CDR1 SGHAT, CDR2 FQNNGV. The V and J ends lost 4 bases and 8 bases respectively, with 14 bases between them. The CDR3 consists of 13 residues. CDR3 sequence reads: CASSSSRTGGYTF. The CDR3, as DNA: TGTGCCAGCAGCTCTAGCCGCACGGGGGGCTACACCTTC.

This chain connects TRBV18 to TRBJ1-1; 8 nucleotides line up with TRBD1. Germline V gives CDR1 KGHSH, CDR2 LQKENI. This CDR3 spans 17 amino acids. The V segment lost 1 base and the J segment 5 bases; nucleotides outside the gene matches: 12. The CDR3 is CASSPRDRGVRETEAFF. CDR3 DNA sequence: TGTGCCAGCTCACCACGTGACAGGGGAGTTCGCGAGACTGAAGCTTTCTTT.

The chain combines TRBV24-1 with TRBJ1-2; 10 bases align to TRBD1. With V trimmed by 4 bases and J by 14 bases, 9 bases remained unmatched. The CDR3 totals 13 residues. CDR1 is KGHDR, CDR2 SFDVKD, per germline. The CDR3 coding sequence is TGTGCCACCAGTGAGTCCGGGACAGGGGTGTGGACCTTC. Protein: CATSESGTGVWTF.

The chain recombines TRBV4-1 with TRBJ1-2; D is ambiguous. CDR3 length equals 16 residues. V was shortened by 1 base and J by 2 bases, with 14 bases between the two germline ends. The germline gives CDR1 MGHRA, CDR2 YSYEKL. For the CDR3, the DNA is TGCGCCAGCAGCCAAGTCCTGCGAGAGAAGAACTATGGCTACACCTTC. As protein: CASSQVLREKNYGYTF.

In this sample, this clone turned up a few times. V is TRBV2 and J is TRBJ2-1; tentatively, D is TRBD2 (5 bases). The CDR3 runs 11 residues. Trimming shortened V by 4 bases and J by 9 bases, and 7 bases separated the two germline ends. CDR1 SNHLY and CDR2 FYNNEI come from the germline V gene. CDR3 in amino acids: CASSVAGEQFF. In nucleotides, the CDR3 is TGTGCCAGCAGTGTTGCGGGTGAGCAGTTCTTC.

Note on this clone: Additional DNA sequences in this sample encode the identical CDR3. DNA of the CDR3: TGTGCCAGCAGCCAAGGGCAGGGTTATGGCTACACCTTC. It translates to CASSQGQGYGYTF. V usage is TRBV3-1 (or the pseudogene TRBV3-2) and J usage is TRBJ1-2; D may be TRBD1 (5 bases). CDR1 and CDR2 from the germline V gene are LGHDT and YNNKEL (reference sequence). This CDR3 is built from 13 residues. Trimming shortened V by 1 base and J by 5 bases, and 8 bases separated the two germline ends.